This entry describes one TCR beta chain. As originally analysed: Estimated nucleated cell counts came from reference gene primer amplification. Some clones are missing from TCRdb's copy, which holds only in-frame ones; the method was immunoSEQ multiplex PCR. V and J calls and clone size are those listed in that table; D and trimming were worked out from the DNA. Of roughly 90,000 clones listed, 80% are singletons. This specimen comes from a study of blood T cell repertoires in COVID-19. Study in general: Acute and convalescent COVID-19 specimens originated in the United States, Italy and Spain. Sources were T cells, B-cell-depleted T cells, or PBMCs; the material itself was cDNA or gDNA.

The V gene end was trimmed by 5 bases and the J gene end by 0 bases; junction bases not matched to a gene: 15. The V gene's germline CDR1 is LGHNA and CDR2 YNFKEQ. CDR3 length: 18 residues. The TCR was taken from a woman aged 70-85 years with acute or convalescent COVID-19. The material sequenced was peripheral blood. The rearrangement joins TRBV4-2 to TRBJ2-7; 8 bases are shared with TRBD2. The CDR3 DNA is TGTGCCAGCAGCGAAGGGTTCTTTCGACTAGCGAGCTCCTACGAGCAGTACTTC. Amino acid sequence: CASSEGFFRLASSYEQYF.